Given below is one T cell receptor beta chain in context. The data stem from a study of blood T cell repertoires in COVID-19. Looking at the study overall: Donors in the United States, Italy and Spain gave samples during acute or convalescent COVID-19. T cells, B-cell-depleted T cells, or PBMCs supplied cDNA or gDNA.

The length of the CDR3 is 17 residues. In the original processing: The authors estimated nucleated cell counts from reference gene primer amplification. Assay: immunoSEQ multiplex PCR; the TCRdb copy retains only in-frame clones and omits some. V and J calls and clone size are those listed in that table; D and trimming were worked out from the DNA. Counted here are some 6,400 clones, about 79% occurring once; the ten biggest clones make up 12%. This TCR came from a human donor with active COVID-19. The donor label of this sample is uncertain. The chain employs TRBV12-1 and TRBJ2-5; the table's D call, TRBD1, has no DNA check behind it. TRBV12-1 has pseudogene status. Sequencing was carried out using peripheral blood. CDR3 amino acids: CASSFMIFFRGPGAQYF. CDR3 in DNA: TGTGCCAGCAGCTTTATGATTTTCTTCAGGGGGCCCGGAGCCCAGTACTTC.